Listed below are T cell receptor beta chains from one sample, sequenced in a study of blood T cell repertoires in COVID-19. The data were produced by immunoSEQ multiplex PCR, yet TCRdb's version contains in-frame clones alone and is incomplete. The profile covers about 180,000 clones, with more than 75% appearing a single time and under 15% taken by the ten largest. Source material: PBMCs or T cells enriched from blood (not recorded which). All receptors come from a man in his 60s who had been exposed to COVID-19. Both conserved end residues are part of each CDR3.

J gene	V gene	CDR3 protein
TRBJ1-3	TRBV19	CASSKVRGLDTGNTIYF
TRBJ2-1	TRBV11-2	CASSPQGSGWGHEQFF
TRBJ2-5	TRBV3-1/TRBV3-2	CASSRTGVQETQYF
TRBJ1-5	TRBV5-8	CASSRGLQPQHF
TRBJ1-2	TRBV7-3	CASSYAPGQGATYGYTF
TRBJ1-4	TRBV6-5	CASSPPPGFKLFF
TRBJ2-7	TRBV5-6	CASSFQLAGGPYEQYF
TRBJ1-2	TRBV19	CASSIGRGQGGNYGYTF
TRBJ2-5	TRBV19	CASSFDPGLAGVHQETQYF
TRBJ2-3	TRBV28	CASKTGGAGDTQYF
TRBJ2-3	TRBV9	CASSALADTQYF
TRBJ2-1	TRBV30	CAWSAQGSEQFF
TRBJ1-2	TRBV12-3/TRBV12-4	CASSSDRGYGYTF
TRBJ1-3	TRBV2	CASSFQGQNSGNTIYF
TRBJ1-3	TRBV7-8	CASSRERGALENTIYF
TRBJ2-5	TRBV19	CASSSMRAVQETQYF
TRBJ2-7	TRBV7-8	CASRSAGRAGGENEQYF
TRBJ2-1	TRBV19	CASIPDRGAYNEQFF
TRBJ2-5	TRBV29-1	CSVAGAGTAQETQYF
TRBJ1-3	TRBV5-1	CASSPDPGLGNTIYF
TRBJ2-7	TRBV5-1	CASSFLSSSTNYEQYF
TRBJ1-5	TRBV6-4	CASSDGAGGNQPQHF
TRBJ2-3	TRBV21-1	CASSKAGDRGADTQYF
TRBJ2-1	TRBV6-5	CASSYSGAGVVNEQFF
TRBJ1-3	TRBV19	CASRPGQGVNTIYF
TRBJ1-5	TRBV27	CASSPHRDHQPQHF
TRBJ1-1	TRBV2	CASSGRSVNTEAFF
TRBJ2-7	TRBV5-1	CASSFSLQGNYEQYF
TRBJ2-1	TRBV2	CASSVGPGRAGNEQFF
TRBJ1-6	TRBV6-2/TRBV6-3	CASSYVRDNSPLHF
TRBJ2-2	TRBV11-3	CASRQGIGITGELFF
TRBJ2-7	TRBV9	CASSFGQGAQEQYF